These 28 T cell receptor beta chains originate from one sample sequenced in a study of T cell responses to AZD1222 COVID-19 vaccine. The data were produced by immunoSEQ multiplex PCR, yet TCRdb's version contains in-frame clones alone and is incomplete. Of more than 85,000 clones listed, about 94% are singletons. Here the sequenced sample was peripheral blood, taken 28 days after the second AZD1222 dose. The receptors here all came from an adult who received the AZD1222 COVID-19 vaccine.

J is TRBJ2-2 and V is TRBV6-6; either TRBD1 or TRBD2 may supply D (6 bases each). The V and J ends lost 7 bases and 3 bases respectively, with 15 bases between them. CDR3 length: 15 amino acids. Germline CDR1 is MNHNY and CDR2 is SVGAGI (reference sequence). The CDR3 is CASTKRGADTGELFF. CDR3 nucleotide sequence: TGTGCCAGCACCAAAAGGGGGGCCGACACCGGGGAGCTGTTTTTT.

The CDR3 region is CASSPPVGSRTEAFF. The CDR3 nucleotides read TGTGCCAGCTCACCACCGGTAGGGAGCAGGACTGAAGCTTTCTTT. The rearrangement links TRBV18 to TRBJ1-1; D is undetermined. The V gene's germline CDR1 is KGHSH and CDR2 LQKENI. Trimming left V 0 bases short and J 5 bases short, with 13 bases between. The CDR3 covers 15 residues.

The chain recombines TRBV6-5 with TRBJ1-6, with a possible D match to TRBD1 (5 bases). The CDR3 is 16 residues long. Looked up from germline, CDR1 is MNHEY and CDR2 is SVGAGI. Trimming removed 1 base from V and 7 bases from J, with 14 bases in between. The CDR3 region is CASSYLSRGANSPLHF. The CDR3 DNA sequence: TGTGCCAGCAGTTACTTATCTCGGGGCGCCAATTCACCCCTCCACTTT.

The chain employs TRBV5-1 and TRBJ1-2; 9 bases agree with TRBD1. The CDR3 covers 13 residues. The germline CDR1 and CDR2 sequences are SGHRS and YFSETQ. V lost 5 bases and J lost 2; bases outside the gene matches: 1. The CDR3 region is CASRGTGNYGYTF. Here the CDR3 DNA reads TGCGCCAGCAGGGGGACAGGGAACTATGGCTACACCTTC.

This clone appeared once. The chain combines TRBV7-9 with TRBJ1-2, with D unresolved. The CDR3 consists of 12 residues. The germline V gene encodes CDR1 SEHNR and CDR2 FQNEAQ (reference sequence). V lost 1 base and J 6 bases, leaving 6 bases between the germline ends. The CDR3 sequence: CASSLENHGYTF. Here the CDR3 DNA reads TGTGCCAGCAGCTTAGAGAATCATGGCTACACCTTC. The variable domain in full, with the rest retrieved from reference TRBV7-9 and TRBJ1-2, is DTGVSQNPRHKITKRGQNVTFRCDPISEHNRLYWYRQTLGQGPEFLTYFQNEAQLEKSRLLSDRFSAERPKGSFSTLEIQRTEQGDSAMYLCASSLENHGYTFGSGTRLTVV.

V is TRBV29-1 and J is TRBJ1-3; D is unresolved. The CDR3 is 14 amino acids. The germline V gene encodes CDR1 SQVTM and CDR2 ANQGSEA. Trimming stripped 3 bases from V and 0 bases from J, with 9 bases between. CDR3 amino acids: CSVEAGPSGNTIYF. The CDR3 DNA reads TGCAGCGTTGAGGCAGGCCCCTCTGGAAACACCATATATTTT.

The chain has TRBV7-6 and TRBJ2-1; D gene uncertain. This CDR3 region has 17 residues. The germline V gene encodes CDR1 SGHVS and CDR2 FNYEAQ. The V and J ends lost 1 base and 0 bases respectively, with 13 bases between them. CDR3 bases: TGTGCCAGCAGCTTAGAGTATGGCCAGAGCTCCTACAATGAGCAGTTCTTC. Translation: CASSLEYGQSSYNEQFF.

The rearrangement uses TRBV4-2 and TRBJ2-1, with 7 nucleotides matching TRBD2. The length of the CDR3 is 16 residues. In germline, CDR1 is LGHNA, CDR2 YNFKEQ. V was pared by 0 bases and J by 7 bases, with 9 bases of the junction left unmatched. The chain's CDR3 is CASSQETGSGKNEQFF. In nucleotides, the CDR3 is TGTGCCAGCAGCCAAGAGACCGGAAGCGGGAAGAATGAGCAGTTCTTC.

On this clone: A read error is likely, as this CDR3 ends without the conserved phenylalanine or tryptophan. The DNA is left out, because the CDR3 cannot be placed on it with certainty; the CDR3 is given as TCRdb lists it. The chain combines TRBV20-1 with TRBJ1-1. The CDR3 length equals 9 residues, ends included. CDR1 DFQATT and CDR2 SNEGSKA come from the germline V gene (reference sequence). The CDR3 protein is CSAIDGGPR.

The CDR3 DNA sequence: TGCGCCAGCGGTGCAGGGGCTTTCTATAATTCACCCCTCCACTTT. Its protein is CASGAGAFYNSPLHF. The J gene is TRBJ1-6, the V gene TRBV4-1; a possible D gene is TRBD1 (6 bases). Per germline, CDR1 MGHRA and CDR2 YSYEKL. The CDR3 is made up of 15 amino acids. Trimming stripped 8 bases from V and 3 bases from J, with 14 bases between.

The chain employs TRBV6-5 and TRBJ1-1; D is uncertain. The CDR3 is 13 residues long. Germline loops: CDR1 MNHEY, CDR2 SVGAGI. V was shortened by 2 bases and J by 1 base, with 5 bases between the two germline ends. As DNA, the CDR3 is TGTGCCAGCAGTTACAGAGGGAACACTGAAGCTTTCTTT. Its translation: CASSYRGNTEAFF.

V usage is TRBV5-1 and J usage is TRBJ1-1, with a tentative D call TRBD1 (5 bases). Between the trimmed V and J ends, which lost 3 bases and 5 bases, there was a span of 11 bases. The germline CDR1 and CDR2 sequences are SGHRS and YFSETQ. This CDR3 region has 13 residues. The CDR3 sequence is CASSSSGGTEAFF. For the CDR3, the DNA is TGCGCCAGCAGCTCGTCGGGGGGGACTGAAGCTTTCTTT.

J is TRBJ1-5 and V is TRBV19; 8 bases match TRBD1. The CDR3 sequence is 15 residues long. V lost 6 bases and J lost 1; bases outside the gene matches: 5. Looked up from germline, CDR1 is LNHDA and CDR2 is SQIVND (reference sequence). Written as DNA, the CDR3 is TGTGCCAGTAGAAACAGGGGGATCAGCAATCAGCCCCAGCATTTT. The encoded protein is CASRNRGISNQPQHF.

The chain has TRBV7-9 and TRBJ1-2; D gene uncertain. Germline V CDR1 and CDR2: SEHNR, FQNEAQ (reference sequence). The CDR3 consists of 14 residues. Trimming removed 3 bases from V and 7 bases from J, with 15 bases in between. CDR3 in amino acids: CASSFDLLGRGYTF. The CDR3 region has the DNA TGTGCCAGCAGCTTTGATCTCCTAGGCCGTGGCTACACCTTC.

The chain is built from TRBV19 and TRBJ2-1, with D perhaps being TRBD1 or TRBD2 (5 bases each). V was shortened by 5 bases and J by 12 bases, with 17 bases between the two germline ends. The CDR3 sequence is 13 residues long. Germline loops: CDR1 LNHDA, CDR2 SQIVND (reference sequence). For the CDR3, the DNA is TGTGCCAGTAGTCCTCCGGGACGGACGGTGCAGTTCTTC. Residues: CASSPPGRTVQFF.

The chain is built from TRBV6-6 and TRBJ1-6; no firm D call. The ends were cut back, 5 bases at V and 0 bases at J, with 11 bases in the middle. This CDR3 is built from 16 residues. Germline V gene data show CDR1 as MNHNY and CDR2 as SVGAGI (reference sequence). The CDR3 is CASSRHIGSYNSPLHF. CDR3 sequence (DNA): TGTGCCAGCAGTCGACACATAGGCTCCTATAATTCACCCCTCCACTTT.

The chain links TRBV18 to TRBJ1-2; the D is unclear. Deletions cut 6 bases from V and 5 bases from J, with 10 bases between. CDR1 is KGHSH, CDR2 LQKENI, per germline. CDR3 length: 12 amino acids. The CDR3 loop is CASSQGRYGYTF. The CDR3 nucleotides are TGTGCCAGCTCCCAAGGACGTTATGGCTACACCTTC.

The chain uses TRBV27 and TRBJ1-1, with 9 positions matching TRBD1. The V and J ends lost 4 bases and 4 bases, in that order; junction bases with no gene match: 7. Germline lookup yields CDR1 MNHEY and CDR2 SMNVEV (reference sequence). The CDR3 totals 15 residues. The CDR3 DNA is TGTGCCAGCAGTTCTACAGGGGGCGGGAGCACTGAAGCTTTCTTT. This translates into CASSSTGGGSTEAFF.

This clone was detected only once. The chain links TRBV7-8 to TRBJ1-2; D is unresolved. V was clipped by 3 bases and J by 2 bases, with 16 bases between them. The CDR3 loop spans 16 amino acids. Germline assignment: CDR1 SGHVS and CDR2 FQNEAQ. The CDR3 DNA sequence: TGTGCCAGCAGCTTGAGCTTTACCCGAGGCAACTATGGCTACACCTTC. Protein: CASSLSFTRGNYGYTF.

V is TRBV27 and J is TRBJ2-7, with D tentatively TRBD1 (5 bases). V was shortened by 5 bases and J by 2 bases, with 13 bases between the two germline ends. The CDR3 is made up of 14 amino acids. Germline V gene sequence: CDR1 MNHEY, CDR2 SMNVEV (reference sequence). The CDR3 reads CASSRQGIPYEQYF. The CDR3 coding sequence is TGTGCCAGCAGTCGTCAGGGCATTCCCTACGAGCAGTACTTC.

The rearrangement joins TRBV5-1 to TRBJ2-3, with 7 nucleotides matching TRBD1. CDR3 length equals 14 residues. The germline CDR1 and CDR2 sequences are SGHRS and YFSETQ. V gave up 7 bases and J gave up 3 bases; unmatched junction bases: 8. CDR3 sequence: CASSTGQMTDTQYF. CDR3 DNA: TGCGCCAGCTCTACGGGACAGATGACAGATACGCAGTATTTT.

The CDR3 nucleotides are TGCGCCAGCAGCTCGGCGACAGTTGCAACTAATGAAAAACTGTTTTTT. Protein sequence: CASSSATVATNEKLFF. This chain uses TRBV5-1 with TRBJ1-4; a possible D gene is TRBD1 (5 bases). Per germline, CDR1 SGHRS and CDR2 YFSETQ. The CDR3 covers 16 residues. V lost 3 bases and J lost 0, with 12 bases in between.

The chain combines TRBV19 with TRBJ1-4, with 8 bases fitting TRBD1. This CDR3 spans 17 amino acids. The V gene's germline CDR1 is LNHDA and CDR2 SQIVND (reference sequence). V shed 2 bases, J shed 0 bases, and the junction held 5 bases outside the gene matches. The CDR3 sequence: CASSIRQGAATNEKLFF. The CDR3 DNA sequence: TGTGCCAGTAGTATAAGGCAGGGGGCTGCAACTAATGAAAAACTGTTTTTT.

The chain combines TRBV5-5 with TRBJ1-5; no reliable D call. The germline V gene encodes CDR1 SGHKS and CDR2 YYEKEE (reference sequence). The CDR3 is 13 amino acids. V lost 4 bases and J lost 7, with 12 bases in between. The CDR3 is CASSLVSGQPQHF. The CDR3 nucleotides are TGTGCCAGCAGCCTAGTCTCCGGGCAGCCCCAGCATTTT.

The V gene is TRBV18, the J gene TRBJ1-1; TRBD1 agrees at 7 bases. With V trimmed by 4 bases and J by 12 bases, 5 bases remained unmatched. CDR3 size: 11 residues. The germline V gene encodes CDR1 KGHSH and CDR2 LQKENI. The CDR3 DNA is TGTGCCAGCTCACGCACAGGGGCGCCTTTCTTT. The encoded protein is CASSRTGAPFF. The variable domain in full, with the rest retrieved from reference TRBV18 and TRBJ1-1, is NAGVMQNPRHLVRRRGQEARLRCSPMKGHSHVYWYRQLPEEGLKFMVYLQKENIIDESGMPKERFSAEFPKEGPSILRIQQVVRGDSAAYFCASSRTGAPFFGQGTRLTVV.

This clone was picked up one time. The V gene is TRBV5-1, the J gene TRBJ1-3; D ambiguous. Per the germline V gene, CDR1 is SGHRS and CDR2 is YFSETQ. The V end was cut by 4 bases, the J end by 4 bases, with 21 bases between. The CDR3 extends over 17 amino acids. CDR3 region: CASSKKGLGSRGNTIYF. CDR3 nucleotides: TGCGCCAGCAGCAAAAAGGGTTTGGGGTCGAGGGGAAACACCATATATTTT.

The rearrangement uses TRBV6-4 and TRBJ1-1; D not certain. This CDR3 region has 13 residues. The V and J ends lost 7 bases and 1 base respectively, with 10 bases between them. CDR1 and CDR2 (germline): MRHNA, SNTAGT. CDR3 region: CASTKEGNTEAFF. CDR3 bases: TGTGCCAGCACGAAAGAGGGGAACACTGAAGCTTTCTTT.

The rearrangement uses TRBV5-1 and TRBJ1-1; 7 nucleotides line up with TRBD1. From germline, CDR1 is SGHRS and CDR2 YFSETQ. Trimming at V came to 4 bases and at J to 4 bases, leaving 7 bases not matched to a gene. The CDR3 consists of 14 residues. For the CDR3, the DNA is TGCGCCAGCAGCGGGGGACAGCCGGGCACTGAAGCTTTCTTT. It specifies CASSGGQPGTEAFF.